This T cell receptor beta chain was sequenced in a study of PD-1 and CTLA-4 blockade in melanoma. Clones were sequenced by immunoSEQ multiplex PCR, and TCRdb holds only the in-frame ones, with some missing. The sample consists of fewer than 14,000 clones, roughly four fifths of them appearing once. The TCR originated in a human donor with melanoma. The sequenced sample was CD8+ T cells from peripheral blood, obtained from a patient given anti-PD-1 treatment.

The CDR3 sequence is CASSQGLYNTGELFF. DNA of the CDR3: TGCGCCAGCAGCCAAGGATTATATAACACCGGGGAGCTGTTTTTT. The chain has TRBV4-1 and TRBJ2-2; unclear D gene. Germline loops: CDR1 MGHRA, CDR2 YSYEKL. The CDR3 spans 15 residues. Trimming removed 1 base at V and 2 bases at J, with 8 bases between.